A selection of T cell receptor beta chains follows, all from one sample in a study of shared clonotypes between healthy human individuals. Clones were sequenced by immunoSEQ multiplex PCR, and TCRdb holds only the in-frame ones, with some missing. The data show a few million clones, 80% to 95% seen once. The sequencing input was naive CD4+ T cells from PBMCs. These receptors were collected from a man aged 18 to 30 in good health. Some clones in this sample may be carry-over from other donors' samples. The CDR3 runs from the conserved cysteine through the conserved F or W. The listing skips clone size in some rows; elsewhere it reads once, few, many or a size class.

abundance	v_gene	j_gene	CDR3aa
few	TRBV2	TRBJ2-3	CASSGLAGTDTQYF
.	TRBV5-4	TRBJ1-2	CASSSPRGDRGAYTF
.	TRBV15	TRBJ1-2	CATSSQVGQGRSNYGYTF
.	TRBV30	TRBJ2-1	CAWSVQWPGGSVEQFF
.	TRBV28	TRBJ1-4	CASMGGHAGRSNEKLFF
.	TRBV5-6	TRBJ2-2	CASSLGQGTGELFF
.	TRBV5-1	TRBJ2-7	CASSSGITGDEQYF
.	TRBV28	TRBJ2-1	CASSPEGLAGGYNEQFF
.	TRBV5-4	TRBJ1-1	CASGLFGTGNTEAFF
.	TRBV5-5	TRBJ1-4	CASTKMGGTEKLFF
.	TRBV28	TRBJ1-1	CASSLGQGWWTEAFF
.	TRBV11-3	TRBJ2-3	CASSLGRSSFADTQYF
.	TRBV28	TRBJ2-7	CASSLGQNYEQYF
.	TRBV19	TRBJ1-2	CASSRPQAQGGGYTF
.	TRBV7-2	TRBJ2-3	CASRRSGTSTDTQYF
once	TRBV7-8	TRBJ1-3	CASSSTPTDRVGNTIYF
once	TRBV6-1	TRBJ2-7	CASSLTGGRIEQYF
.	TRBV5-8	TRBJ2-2	CASSILAGDPGAGTGELFF
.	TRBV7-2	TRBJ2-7	CASSLELSSYEQYF
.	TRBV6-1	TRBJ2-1	CASSGRGLANEQFF
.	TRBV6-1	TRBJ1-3	CASSGQEGWNTIYF
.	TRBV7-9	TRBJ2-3	CASSLGAGSLTDTQYF
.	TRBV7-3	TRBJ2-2	CASSLQSGANTGELFF
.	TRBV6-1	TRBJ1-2	CAIRGGTGDYGYTF
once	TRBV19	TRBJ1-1	CASSSSSGGTEAFF
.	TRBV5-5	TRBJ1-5	CASSLLTGSNQPQHF
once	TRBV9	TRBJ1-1	CASSVGWGENTEAFF
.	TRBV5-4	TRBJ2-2	CASSSTPYMTGYTGELFF
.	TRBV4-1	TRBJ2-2	CASSQSRPVRNTGELFF
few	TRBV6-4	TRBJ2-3	CASSDRQGPSSTDTQYF
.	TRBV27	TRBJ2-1	CASSQTPTGNNEQFF
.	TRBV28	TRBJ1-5	CASTTDRVYNQPQHF
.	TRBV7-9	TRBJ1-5	CASSLGQSLGNQPQHF
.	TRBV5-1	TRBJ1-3	CASSSQGTNGNTIYF
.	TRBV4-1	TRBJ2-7	CASSRTGTSASYEQYF
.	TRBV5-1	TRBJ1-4	CASSLVTGSEKLFF
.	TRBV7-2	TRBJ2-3	CASSPQGRIRTDTQYF
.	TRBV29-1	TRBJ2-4	CSALRGKNIQYF
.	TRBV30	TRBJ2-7	CAWRLQIWEQYF
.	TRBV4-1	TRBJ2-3	CASSLGGMTDTQYF
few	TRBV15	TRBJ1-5	CATSRVNQPQHF
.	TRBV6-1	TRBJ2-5	CASSEQGLASLSETQYF
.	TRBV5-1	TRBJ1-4	CASMSATNEKLFF
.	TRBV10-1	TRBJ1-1	CASRFTLNTEAFF
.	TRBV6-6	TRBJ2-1	CASRSRQGAAYNEQFF
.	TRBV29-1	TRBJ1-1	CSVVRGGNTEAFF
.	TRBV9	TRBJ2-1	CASSVSSLAGANEQFF
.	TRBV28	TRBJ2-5	CASHFRAEGETQYF
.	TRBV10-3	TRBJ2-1	CAISEGLAGAPGMNEQFF
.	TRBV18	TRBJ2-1	CASSPRTSGRALGEQFF